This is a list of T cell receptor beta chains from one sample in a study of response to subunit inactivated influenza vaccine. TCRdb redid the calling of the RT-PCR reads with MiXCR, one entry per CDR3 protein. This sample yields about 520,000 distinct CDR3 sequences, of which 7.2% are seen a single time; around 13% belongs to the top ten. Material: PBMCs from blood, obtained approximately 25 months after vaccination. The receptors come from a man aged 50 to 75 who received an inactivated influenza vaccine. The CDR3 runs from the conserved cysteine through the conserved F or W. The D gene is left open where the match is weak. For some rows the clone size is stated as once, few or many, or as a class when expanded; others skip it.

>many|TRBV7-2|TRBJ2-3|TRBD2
CASSSLAGVIDTQYF
TGTGCCAGCAGCTCACTAGCGGGGGTAATAGATACGCAGTATTTT
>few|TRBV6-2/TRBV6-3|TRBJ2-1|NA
CASSYSGIEQFF
TGTGCCAGCAGTTACTCCGGGATTGAGCAGTTCTTC
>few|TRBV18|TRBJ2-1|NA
CASSPLQGGLVNEQFF
TGTGCCAGCTCACCACTACAGGGTGGTCTGGTCAATGAGCAGTTCTTC
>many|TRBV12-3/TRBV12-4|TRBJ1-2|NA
CASSLVRPQGHGYTF
TGTGCCAGCAGTTTAGTTCGCCCCCAGGGGCATGGCTACACCTTC
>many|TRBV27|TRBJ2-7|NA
CASRIHPSYEQYF
TGTGCCAGCAGGATTCACCCGAGCTACGAGCAGTACTTC
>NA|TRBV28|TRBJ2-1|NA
CASSTTPGISYNEQFF
TGTGCCAGCAGTACTACCCCGGGAATCTCCTACAATGAGCAGTTCTTC
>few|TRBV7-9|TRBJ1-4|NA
CASTNAGAANEKLFF
TGTGCCAGCACCAACGCGGGGGCGGCTAATGAAAAACTGTTTTTT
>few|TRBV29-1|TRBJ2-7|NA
CSVDTMGPSYEQYF
TGCAGCGTTGATACCATGGGGCCGAGTTACGAGCAGTACTTC
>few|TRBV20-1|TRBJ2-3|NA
CSAPPVPATDTQYF
TGCAGTGCTCCTCCTGTACCTGCCACAGATACGCAGTATTTT
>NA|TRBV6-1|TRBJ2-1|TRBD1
CASSENEGQGRSYNEQFF
TGTGCCAGCAGTGAAAACGAGGGACAGGGAAGGTCCTACAATGAGCAGTTCTTC
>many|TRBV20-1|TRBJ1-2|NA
CSAQGPIQAANYGYTF
TGCAGTGCCCAGGGGCCGATCCAAGCGGCTAACTATGGCTACACCTTC
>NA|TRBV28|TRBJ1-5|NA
CASSKGGQGEQPQHF
TGTGCCAGCAGTAAAGGCGGCCAGGGCGAACAGCCCCAGCATTTT
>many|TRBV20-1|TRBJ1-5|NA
CSASRAENQPQHF
TGCAGTGCTAGTAGGGCAGAGAATCAGCCCCAGCATTTT
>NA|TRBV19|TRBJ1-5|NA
CASSIGGSNQPQHF
TGTGCCAGTAGTATCGGGGGAAGCAATCAGCCCCAGCATTTT
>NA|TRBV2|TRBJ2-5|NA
CASRDRQYEETQYF
TGTGCCAGCAGAGACCGTCAGTATGAAGAGACCCAGTACTTC
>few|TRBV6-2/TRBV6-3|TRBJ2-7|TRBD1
CASIGQEISYEQYF
TGTGCCAGCATTGGACAGGAGATCTCCTACGAGCAGTACTTC
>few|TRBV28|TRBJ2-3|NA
CASSFQGSTDTQYF
TGTGCCAGCAGTTTTCAGGGGTCGACAGATACGCAGTATTTT
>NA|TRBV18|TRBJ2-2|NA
CASSQREAGELFF
TGTGCCAGCTCACAGAGAGAGGCCGGGGAGCTGTTTTTT
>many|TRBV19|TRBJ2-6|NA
CASSIRGLYSGANVLTF
TGTGCCAGTAGTATCCGGGGACTTTACTCTGGGGCCAACGTCCTGACTTTC
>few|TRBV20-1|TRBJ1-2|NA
CSATDSRRYTF
TGCAGTGCTACGGACAGCCGCCGCTACACCTTC
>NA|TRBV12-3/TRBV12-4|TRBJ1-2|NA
CASSLIPSGYTF
TGTGCCAGCAGTTTAATCCCCAGTGGGTACACCTTC
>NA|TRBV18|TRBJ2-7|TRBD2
CASSPPGLGSVEQYF
TGTGCCAGCTCACCGCCGGGACTAGGGAGCGTCGAGCAGTACTTC
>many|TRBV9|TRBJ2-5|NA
CASSVGERVDQETQYF
TGTGCCAGCAGCGTAGGGGAGCGGGTAGACCAAGAGACCCAGTACTTC
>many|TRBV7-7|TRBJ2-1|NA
CASSSSPRGSYNEQFF
TGTGCCAGCAGCTCCAGTCCCCGCGGGTCCTACAATGAGCAGTTCTTC
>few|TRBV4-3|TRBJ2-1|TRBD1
CASSHSPGQGYNEQFF
TGCGCCAGCAGCCATAGCCCGGGACAGGGGTACAATGAGCAGTTCTTC
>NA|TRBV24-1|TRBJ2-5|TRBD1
CATSEPQGEVETQYF
TGTGCCACCAGTGAACCCCAGGGGGAAGTGGAGACCCAGTACTTC
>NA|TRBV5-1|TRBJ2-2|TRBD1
CASSQDRGAWELFF
TGCGCCAGCAGTCAGGACAGGGGTGCCTGGGAGCTGTTTTTT